This T cell receptor beta chain was sequenced in a study of identical twins. Study observations and caveats: Within cord blood, abundant beta clonotypes carried fewer insertions, but memory repertoires showed no such trend.

Comment on this clonotype: Its specificity is not known.

Germline lookup yields CDR1 MNHNS and CDR2 SASEGT. The CDR3 has 17 residues. The ends were cut back, 5 bases at V and 1 base at J, with 18 bases in the middle. Each CDR3 protein is one row after TCRdb ran MiXCR on the 5' RACE reads. The data show hundreds of thousands of distinct CDR3 sequences, 8% to 9% seen once. The data were also submitted as part of a second study, on yellow fever vaccine responses in identical twins.

This sequence was found in a woman under 30 in good health. The sample consisted of PBMCs. This chain uses TRBV6-1 with TRBJ2-4; D is tentatively TRBD1 or TRBD2 (5 bases each). This CDR3 is CASSPTLGVWAKNIQYF. The CDR3, as DNA: TGTGCCAGCAGTCCGACATTGGGGGTCTGGGCCAAAAACATTCAGTACTTC.